This is a list of T cell receptor beta chains from one sample in a study of T cells after somatic rescue of genetic block. Only in-frame clones appear in the TCRdb table, and some are missing; sequencing was by immunoSEQ multiplex PCR. The table lists tens of thousands of clones, about 90% of them singletons, with approximately 3% in the top ten. Sequencing input: peripheral blood mononuclear cells (PBMCs). These TCRs come from a man in his forties or fifties. Both conserved end residues are part of each CDR3. Each record gives: D gene, J gene, clone size, V gene, CDR3 DNA, CDR3 protein. A D gene is named only where the DNA matches it firmly. Clone size is given for some rows only: seen once, a few or many times, or a class if the clone is expanded.

D: TRBD1; J: TRBJ1-2; size: few; V: TRBV6-1; DNA: TGTGCCAGCAGCCATGCACTCCTGACAGGGCATGGCTACACCTTC; CDR3: CASSHALLTGHGYTF
D: -; J: TRBJ2-7; size: few; V: TRBV27; DNA: TGTGCCAGCCGATTGGAGGGGGAAAGGTCCTACGAGCAGTACTTC; CDR3: CASRLEGERSYEQYF
D: -; J: TRBJ2-7; size: -; V: TRBV6-6; DNA: TGTGCCAGCAGGGACGGAAGGGAGCAGTACTTC; CDR3: CASRDGREQYF
D: -; J: TRBJ1-3; size: -; V: TRBV5-4; DNA: TGTGCCAGCAGCTTCAGGGGCGACGGAAACACCATATATTTT; CDR3: CASSFRGDGNTIYF
D: TRBD2; J: TRBJ2-3; size: -; V: TRBV5-4; DNA: TGTGCCAGCATCCACCGTCCTAGCGGGGGGGCGGATACGCAGTATTTT; CDR3: CASIHRPSGGADTQYF
D: -; J: TRBJ2-7; size: -; V: TRBV30; DNA: TGTGCCTGGAGTGTATCTGGTTACGAGCAGTACTTC; CDR3: CAWSVSGYEQYF
D: TRBD2; J: TRBJ2-3; size: -; V: TRBV5-5; DNA: TGTGCCAGCAGCTCAGCGGGAAACACAGATACGCAGTATTTT; CDR3: CASSSAGNTDTQYF
D: -; J: TRBJ1-1; size: -; V: TRBV19; DNA: TGTGCCAGTAGTATAGAACGACTGCCCAGGGAGTCTTTCTTT; CDR3: CASSIERLPRESFF
D: TRBD2; J: TRBJ2-1; size: -; V: TRBV6-5; DNA: TGTGCCAGTGGACTAGCGGGAGTCTACAATGAGCAGTTCTTC; CDR3: CASGLAGVYNEQFF
D: -; J: TRBJ2-7; size: -; V: TRBV6-5; DNA: TGTGCCAGCCGACCGCAGGGGACCTCCTACGAGCAGTACTTC; CDR3: CASRPQGTSYEQYF
D: TRBD2; J: TRBJ2-1; size: once; V: TRBV6-4; DNA: TGTGCCAGCAGTGCTAGCGGGGGGGCCGGCAATGAGCAGTTCTTC; CDR3: CASSASGGAGNEQFF
D: -; J: TRBJ1-3; size: once; V: TRBV6-6; DNA: TGTGCCAGCAGTTATACAGGGAGCTCTGGAAACACCATATATTTT; CDR3: CASSYTGSSGNTIYF
D: -; J: TRBJ2-7; size: -; V: TRBV7-3; DNA: TGTGCCAGCAGCTGGGACACTGGGACCTACGAGCAGTACTTC; CDR3: CASSWDTGTYEQYF
D: -; J: TRBJ1-2; size: -; V: TRBV7-9; DNA: TGTGCCAGCAGCCACCAAACTATGACCACGCTCGTTGGTGGCTACACCTTC; CDR3: CASSHQTMTTLVGGYTF
D: -; J: TRBJ2-3; size: -; V: TRBV7-3; DNA: TGTGCCAGCAGCTTAGGAGCAGATACGCAGTATTTT; CDR3: CASSLGADTQYF
D: TRBD2; J: TRBJ2-7; size: -; V: TRBV4-1; DNA: TGCGCCAGCAGCCAAGACGGGACTAGCGGCTACGAGCAGTACTTC; CDR3: CASSQDGTSGYEQYF
D: -; J: TRBJ2-7; size: few; V: TRBV2; DNA: TGTGCCAGCAGTGAAGGTGACACCGGGACGCAGTACTTC; CDR3: CASSEGDTGTQYF
D: -; J: TRBJ2-3; size: -; V: TRBV29-1; DNA: TGCAGCGTTCCGAACCCCCCTTTGGGGGATACGCAGTATTTT; CDR3: CSVPNPPLGDTQYF
D: -; J: TRBJ2-5; size: -; V: TRBV7-9; DNA: TGTGCCAGCAGCCCCCCACAGGGCTCGGCGGAAGAGACCCAGTACTTC; CDR3: CASSPPQGSAEETQYF
D: -; J: TRBJ1-3; size: once; V: TRBV11-2; DNA: TGTGCCAGCAGCTTAGAGTACAACCCGAGGGCTGGAAACACCATATATTTT; CDR3: CASSLEYNPRAGNTIYF
D: -; J: TRBJ2-5; size: few; V: TRBV6-1; DNA: TGTGCCAGCAGGGTCAGTTCGGGGACCCAGTACTTC; CDR3: CASRVSSGTQYF
D: -; J: TRBJ1-4; size: once; V: TRBV18; DNA: TGTGCCAGCTCACCTGGGGGCAGGGAAAAACTGTTTTTT; CDR3: CASSPGGREKLFF
D: -; J: TRBJ2-7; size: -; V: TRBV10-2; DNA: TGCGCCAGCAGTGCGTCCTTAGGATCCTACGAGCAGTACTTC; CDR3: CASSASLGSYEQYF
D: -; J: TRBJ1-3; size: -; V: TRBV7-9; DNA: TGTGCCAGCAGCCTAGATCGAGCCTCTGGAAACACCATATATTTT; CDR3: CASSLDRASGNTIYF
D: -; J: TRBJ1-3; size: once; V: TRBV5-4; DNA: TGTGCCAGCGGCAAGGGGGGTTCGGGAAACACCATATATTTT; CDR3: CASGKGGSGNTIYF
D: TRBD2; J: TRBJ2-7; size: -; V: TRBV2; DNA: TGTGCCAGCAGTGAAGGGACTAGCGGGAGGGACTACGAGCAGTACTTC; CDR3: CASSEGTSGRDYEQYF
D: TRBD1; J: TRBJ2-7; size: -; V: TRBV28; DNA: TGTGCCAGCAGTTCAGGCAGGGGGTTCGAGCAGTACTTC; CDR3: CASSSGRGFEQYF
D: -; J: TRBJ2-7; size: once; V: TRBV21-1; DNA: TGTGCCAGCAGCAAAGTCGTGGCAGGGCCACTCTCCGAGCAGTACTTC; CDR3: CASSKVVAGPLSEQYF
D: TRBD2; J: TRBJ2-7; size: -; V: TRBV18; DNA: TGTGCCAGCTCACCTGGGGGGGTTTACGAGCAGTACTTC; CDR3: CASSPGGVYEQYF
D: -; J: TRBJ1-5; size: -; V: TRBV9; DNA: TGTGCCAGCAGCGTAGAAGGTAGCAATCAGCCCCAGCATTTT; CDR3: CASSVEGSNQPQHF
D: TRBD1; J: TRBJ2-7; size: -; V: TRBV7-8; DNA: TGTGCCAGTACCGACGGACAGGGCTACGAGCAGTACTTC; CDR3: CASTDGQGYEQYF
D: -; J: TRBJ2-7; size: few; V: TRBV6-5; DNA: TGTGCCAGCAGTTACTCCGGACCGGGCTACGAGCAGTACTTC; CDR3: CASSYSGPGYEQYF
D: -; J: TRBJ1-2; size: -; V: TRBV2; DNA: TGTGCCAGCAGTGAGGGTTACTATGGCTACACCTTC; CDR3: CASSEGYYGYTF
D: TRBD1; J: TRBJ2-5; size: -; V: TRBV7-9; DNA: TGTGCCAGCAGCCCCTCCGGGACAGGGGACGTAGGGCAAGAGACCCAGTACTTC; CDR3: CASSPSGTGDVGQETQYF
D: -; J: TRBJ2-5; size: -; V: TRBV7-2; DNA: TGTGCCAGCAGCTTAGGGCATACACAAGAGACCCAGTACTTC; CDR3: CASSLGHTQETQYF
D: -; J: TRBJ1-3; size: -; V: TRBV29-1; DNA: TGCAGCGTTGCGAGGGGAAACACCATATATTTT; CDR3: CSVARGNTIYF
D: -; J: TRBJ1-2; size: -; V: TRBV10-3; DNA: TGTGCCATCAGTGATGGACAGAACTATGGCTACACCTTC; CDR3: CAISDGQNYGYTF
D: -; J: TRBJ1-3; size: once; V: TRBV5-1; DNA: TGCGCCAGCAGCACCGGGAACTCTGGAAACACCATATATTTT; CDR3: CASSTGNSGNTIYF
D: -; J: TRBJ1-1; size: -; V: TRBV5-1; DNA: TGCGCCAGCAGTGCAGGGCAGGAGAACACTGAAGCTTTCTTT; CDR3: CASSAGQENTEAFF
D: -; J: TRBJ1-4; size: -; V: TRBV6-6; DNA: TGTGCCAGCACCAAGGACGGACCAACTAATGAAAAACTGTTTTTT; CDR3: CASTKDGPTNEKLFF
D: TRBD1; J: TRBJ2-7; size: -; V: TRBV5-5; DNA: TGTGCCAGCAGCTATCGGACAGGGGCCTACGAGCAGTACTTC; CDR3: CASSYRTGAYEQYF
D: -; J: TRBJ1-6; size: -; V: TRBV14; DNA: TGTGCCAGCAGACACGGGGTGAATAATTCACCCCTCCACTTT; CDR3: CASRHGVNNSPLHF
D: -; J: TRBJ2-1; size: -; V: TRBV5-1; DNA: TGCGCCAGCAGCCGAGGGGGAGTCTCCTACAATGAGCAGTTCTTC; CDR3: CASSRGGVSYNEQFF
D: -; J: TRBJ2-1; size: -; V: TRBV5-1; DNA: TGCGCCAGCAGCTTGGCCGGGCTCCCCGTCAATGAGCAGTTCTTC; CDR3: CASSLAGLPVNEQFF
D: -; J: TRBJ1-3; size: -; V: TRBV9; DNA: TGTGCCAGCAGCGCAGACCAGGGACCTGGAAACACCATATATTTT; CDR3: CASSADQGPGNTIYF
D: TRBD1; J: TRBJ2-2; size: -; V: TRBV4-1; DNA: TGCGCCAGCAGCCAAGGGCAGGGGGTGAACACCGGGGAGCTGTTTTTT; CDR3: CASSQGQGVNTGELFF
D: -; J: TRBJ2-4; size: -; V: TRBV25-1; DNA: TGTGCCAGCAGCTTACAGGGGAGCGGGAACATTCAGTACTTC; CDR3: CASSLQGSGNIQYF
D: -; J: TRBJ2-5; size: -; V: TRBV5-6; DNA: TGTGCCAGCAGCGAGACAGCACAAGAGACCCAGTACTTC; CDR3: CASSETAQETQYF
D: -; J: TRBJ2-5; size: -; V: TRBV19; DNA: TGTGCCAGTAGTCAGCCAGGGGTTGTGGGAGAGACCCAGTACTTC; CDR3: CASSQPGVVGETQYF